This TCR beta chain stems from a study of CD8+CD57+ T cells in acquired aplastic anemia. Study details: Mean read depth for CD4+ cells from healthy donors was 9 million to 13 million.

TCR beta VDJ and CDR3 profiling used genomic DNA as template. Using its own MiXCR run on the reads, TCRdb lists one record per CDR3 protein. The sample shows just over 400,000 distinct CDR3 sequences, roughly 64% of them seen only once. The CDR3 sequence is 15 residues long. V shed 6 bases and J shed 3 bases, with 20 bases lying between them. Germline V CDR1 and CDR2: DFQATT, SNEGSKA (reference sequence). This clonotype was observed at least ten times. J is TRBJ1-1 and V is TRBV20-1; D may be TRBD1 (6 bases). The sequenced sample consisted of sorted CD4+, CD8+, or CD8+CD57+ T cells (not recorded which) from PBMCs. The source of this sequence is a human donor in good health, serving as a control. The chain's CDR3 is CSARPNREPDTEAFF. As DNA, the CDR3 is TGCAGTGCACGCCCCAACAGGGAGCCCGACACTGAAGCTTTCTTT.